This TCR beta chain was profiled in a study of T-cell reconstitution after alpha-beta-depleted transplantation in children. The table lists this clonotype with many counts. This sample's TCRbeta library carried unique molecular identifier barcodes. Each CDR3 protein gets one entry after TCRdb re-called the PCR reads with MiXCR. This sample carries approximately 100,000 distinct CDR3 sequences, 12% of them seen once, and the ten largest clones take approximately 14%. Looked up from germline, CDR1 is SGDLS and CDR2 is YYNGEE. The CDR3 is made up of 15 amino acids. The ends were cut back, 1 base at V and 4 bases at J, with 12 bases in the middle.

The sequencing here drew on PBMCs from the stem cell graft donor, taken from the stem cell graft. The J gene is TRBJ1-5, the V gene TRBV9; D unclear. The sequence derives from a human donor who donated a stem cell graft to a child with inherited bone marrow failure. Written as DNA, the CDR3 is TGTGCCAGCAGCGTATCCTCAGATAGTAATCAGCCCCAGCATTTT. This codes for CASSVSSDSNQPQHF.